The T cell receptor (beta chain) under discussion was sequenced for a study of identifying expanded T cells in peripheral blood. Whole-study findings and limits: About 1.2 clones differed between technical replicates, versus approximately 17 and 20 over time. Two-week clone count variance significantly increased as total template count grew.

Of note for this clone: Its antigen is not known.

Healthy donors had no documented immune events, such as infections, while sampled. The method was immunoSEQ multiplex PCR; TCRdb's version includes in-frame clones alone and lacks a portion of them. The sample has 90,000 or so clones, roughly 86% seen once. Sequenced material: blood. The source is a person aged 18 to 75 in good health.

CDR3 loop: CASSESPPINPNYGYTF. In DNA form, the CDR3 reads TGCGCCAGCAGTGAGTCCCCTCCCATAAACCCTAACTATGGCTACACCTTC. The chain uses TRBV10-2 and TRBJ1-2, with D unresolved. V was trimmed by 0 bases and J by 0 bases, leaving 14 bases between them. From germline, CDR1 is WSHSY and CDR2 SAAADI. The CDR3 loop spans 17 amino acids.